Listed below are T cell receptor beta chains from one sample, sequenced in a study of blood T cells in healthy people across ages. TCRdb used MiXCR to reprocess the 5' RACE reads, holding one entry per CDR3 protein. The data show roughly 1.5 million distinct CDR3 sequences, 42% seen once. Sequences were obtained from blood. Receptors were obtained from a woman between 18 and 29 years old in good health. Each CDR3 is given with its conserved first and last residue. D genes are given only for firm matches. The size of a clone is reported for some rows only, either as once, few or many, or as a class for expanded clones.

CDR3 DNA: TGTGCCATCAGTGGGTCTGGGGCTGCTAACTATGGCTACACCTTC; CDR3 protein: CAISGSGAANYGYTF; J gene: TRBJ1-2; CDR3 length: 15; V gene: TRBV10-3; D gene: .; clone size: once
CDR3 DNA: TGCGCCAGCAGCCAAGGACAGGCAAAGGGGCCGCGGTACAATGAGCAGTTCTTC; CDR3 protein: CASSQGQAKGPRYNEQFF; J gene: TRBJ2-1; CDR3 length: 18; V gene: TRBV4-1; D gene: .; clone size: .
CDR3 DNA: TGTGCCAGCAGCCCTATAGGACGGAATGAAAAACTGTTTTTT; CDR3 protein: CASSPIGRNEKLFF; J gene: TRBJ1-4; CDR3 length: 14; V gene: TRBV7-2; D gene: .; clone size: .
CDR3 DNA: TGTGCCAGCAGTTACGCAACCAGGTCAACCACTGAAGCTTTCTTT; CDR3 protein: CASSYATRSTTEAFF; J gene: TRBJ1-1; CDR3 length: 15; V gene: TRBV6-5; D gene: .; clone size: .
CDR3 DNA: TGTGCCAGCAGTTTAAGCCCTCGAGGAGACTCATACGAGCAGTACTTC; CDR3 protein: CASSLSPRGDSYEQYF; J gene: TRBJ2-7; CDR3 length: 16; V gene: TRBV28; D gene: .; clone size: few
CDR3 DNA: TGCAGTGCTAGCGGGCTAGCTGCCCCTACGCGGTACTTC; CDR3 protein: CSASGLAAPTRYF; J gene: TRBJ2-5; CDR3 length: 13; V gene: TRBV20-1; D gene: .; clone size: few
CDR3 DNA: TGTGCCAGCAGTCCGGGACGGGCTACCTATTATGGCTACACCTTC; CDR3 protein: CASSPGRATYYGYTF; J gene: TRBJ1-2; CDR3 length: 15; V gene: TRBV6-2/TRBV6-3; D gene: .; clone size: few
CDR3 DNA: TGTGCCAGCAGCCAAGACTCACATATAGCGGGCTCCTACAATGAGCAGTTCTTC; CDR3 protein: CASSQDSHIAGSYNEQFF; J gene: TRBJ2-1; CDR3 length: 18; V gene: TRBV14; D gene: TRBD2; clone size: few
CDR3 DNA: TGTGCCAGCTTGGCAACCCGTGCAACTAATGAAAAACTGTTTTTT; CDR3 protein: CASLATRATNEKLFF; J gene: TRBJ1-4; CDR3 length: 15; V gene: TRBV6-5; D gene: .; clone size: .
CDR3 DNA: TGTGCCAGCAGTTTCCAGAGCGGGAGGGCCCTGGGAGATACGCAGTATTTT; CDR3 protein: CASSFQSGRALGDTQYF; J gene: TRBJ2-3; CDR3 length: 17; V gene: TRBV27; D gene: TRBD2; clone size: .
CDR3 DNA: TGCGCCAGCAGCGGGGGGACTATTGACACAGATACGCAGTATTTT; CDR3 protein: CASSGGTIDTDTQYF; J gene: TRBJ2-3; CDR3 length: 15; V gene: TRBV5-1; D gene: TRBD2; clone size: .
CDR3 DNA: TGTGCCAGCAGCCAGGGGACAGCCCTCGAAAAACTGTTTTTT; CDR3 protein: CASSQGTALEKLFF; J gene: TRBJ1-4; CDR3 length: 14; V gene: TRBV3-1; D gene: TRBD1; clone size: .
CDR3 DNA: TGTGCCAGTAGACGGACAGGGAAGGTCTACGAGCAGTACTTC; CDR3 protein: CASRRTGKVYEQYF; J gene: TRBJ2-7; CDR3 length: 14; V gene: TRBV19; D gene: TRBD1; clone size: .
CDR3 DNA: TGTGCCAGCAGCCAAAGGGGGACGGAGGTTTACTACACCTTC; CDR3 protein: CASSQRGTEVYYTF; J gene: TRBJ1-2; CDR3 length: 14; V gene: TRBV3-1; D gene: .; clone size: few
CDR3 DNA: TGTGCCAGCAGTTACTCCGGGACTAGCGGGTATGGGGAAAAGTACTTC; CDR3 protein: CASSYSGTSGYGEKYF; J gene: TRBJ2-5; CDR3 length: 16; V gene: TRBV6-2/TRBV6-3; D gene: TRBD2; clone size: .
CDR3 DNA: TGTGCCAGCAGTTTAACGGGGACAGGGTACAATGAGCAGTTCTTC; CDR3 protein: CASSLTGTGYNEQFF; J gene: TRBJ2-1; CDR3 length: 15; V gene: TRBV12-3/TRBV12-4; D gene: TRBD1; clone size: many
CDR3 DNA: TGTGCCAGCTCACCTGGGACAGGAAACCTCTATAGCAATCAGCCCCAGCATTTT; CDR3 protein: CASSPGTGNLYSNQPQHF; J gene: TRBJ1-5; CDR3 length: 18; V gene: TRBV18; D gene: TRBD1; clone size: few
CDR3 DNA: TGTGCCAGCAGCGGCATCGTAGGGAATTCCTACAATGAGCAGTTCTTC; CDR3 protein: CASSGIVGNSYNEQFF; J gene: TRBJ2-1; CDR3 length: 16; V gene: TRBV7-9; D gene: .; clone size: .
CDR3 DNA: TGTACCACCAGCAGAGATGGGACAGGGAGGACTGAAGCTTTCTTT; CDR3 protein: CTTSRDGTGRTEAFF; J gene: TRBJ1-1; CDR3 length: 15; V gene: TRBV15; D gene: TRBD1; clone size: .
CDR3 DNA: TGTGCCAGCCGCCCAAGGGGCGCCAAAAACATTCAGTACTTC; CDR3 protein: CASRPRGAKNIQYF; J gene: TRBJ2-4; CDR3 length: 14; V gene: TRBV6-5; D gene: .; clone size: few
CDR3 DNA: TGCAGTGCTGTCAGGGACGGGAGCAATCAGCCCCTGCATTTT; CDR3 protein: CSAVRDGSNQPLHF; J gene: TRBJ1-5; CDR3 length: 14; V gene: TRBV20-1; D gene: .; clone size: .
CDR3 DNA: TGTGCCAGCAGTTCCGTGGGAACGGATTCACCCCTCCACTTT; CDR3 protein: CASSSVGTDSPLHF; J gene: TRBJ1-6; CDR3 length: 14; V gene: TRBV28; D gene: .; clone size: .
CDR3 DNA: TGCAGCGCCAGAACAACAGGGTCCTACGAGCAGTACTTC; CDR3 protein: CSARTTGSYEQYF; J gene: TRBJ2-7; CDR3 length: 13; V gene: TRBV29-1; D gene: .; clone size: .
CDR3 DNA: TGTGCCAGCAGCCCAGGACTAGCGGGGGGGGATGCGCAGTATTTT; CDR3 protein: CASSPGLAGGDAQYF; J gene: TRBJ2-3; CDR3 length: 15; V gene: TRBV7-2; D gene: TRBD2; clone size: .
CDR3 DNA: TGTGCCTGGAAACGGACAGGGCGCTATGGCTACACCTTC; CDR3 protein: CAWKRTGRYGYTF; J gene: TRBJ1-2; CDR3 length: 13; V gene: TRBV30; D gene: TRBD1; clone size: .
CDR3 DNA: TGTACCAGCAGCAACTTAAGACAGGGGGCCTACGAGCAGTACTTC; CDR3 protein: CTSSNLRQGAYEQYF; J gene: TRBJ2-7; CDR3 length: 15; V gene: TRBV5-8; D gene: TRBD1; clone size: .
CDR3 DNA: TGTGCCAGCCGTGGTGTCGCAGCATCCTACGAGCAGTACTTC; CDR3 protein: CASRGVAASYEQYF; J gene: TRBJ2-7; CDR3 length: 14; V gene: TRBV28; D gene: .; clone size: .
CDR3 DNA: TGCAGTGCTAGAAACGGGGGCCAAGGGAACACTGAAGCTTTCTTT; CDR3 protein: CSARNGGQGNTEAFF; J gene: TRBJ1-1; CDR3 length: 15; V gene: TRBV20-1; D gene: .; clone size: .
CDR3 DNA: TGTGCCAGCGACTTCAGGGGGGCCCGTCGGACAGATACGCAGTATTTT; CDR3 protein: CASDFRGARRTDTQYF; J gene: TRBJ2-3; CDR3 length: 16; V gene: TRBV11-2; D gene: .; clone size: few
CDR3 DNA: TGCGCCAGCAGCCAAGGCACAGGAGAAACTAACTATGGCTACACCTTC; CDR3 protein: CASSQGTGETNYGYTF; J gene: TRBJ1-2; CDR3 length: 16; V gene: TRBV4-3; D gene: .; clone size: .
CDR3 DNA: TGTGCCAGCAGTTTTGCCTCGGGGGGGCACGACTCCTACAATGAGCAGTTCTTC; CDR3 protein: CASSFASGGHDSYNEQFF; J gene: TRBJ2-1; CDR3 length: 18; V gene: TRBV28; D gene: TRBD2; clone size: .
CDR3 DNA: TGTGCCAGCGGCCCAGAGCTTCGTGAGCAGTTCTTC; CDR3 protein: CASGPELREQFF; J gene: TRBJ2-1; CDR3 length: 12; V gene: TRBV7-2; D gene: .; clone size: .
CDR3 DNA: TGTGCCAGCAGTCGCGGACAGGGGACGGCTCAGCCCCAGCATTTT; CDR3 protein: CASSRGQGTAQPQHF; J gene: TRBJ1-5; CDR3 length: 15; V gene: TRBV2; D gene: TRBD1; clone size: .
CDR3 DNA: TGTGCCAGCAGTTCGCGCTTAGGCGGCCAGGGACACTACGAGCAGTACTTC; CDR3 protein: CASSSRLGGQGHYEQYF; J gene: TRBJ2-7; CDR3 length: 17; V gene: TRBV12-3/TRBV12-4; D gene: .; clone size: few
CDR3 DNA: TGCAGTGCTAGGGGGACAGGGGGGGCGGATACGCAGTATTTT; CDR3 protein: CSARGTGGADTQYF; J gene: TRBJ2-3; CDR3 length: 14; V gene: TRBV20-1; D gene: TRBD1; clone size: .
CDR3 DNA: TGTGCCAGCAGCATAGGACAGCCCTACGAGCAGTTCTTC; CDR3 protein: CASSIGQPYEQFF; J gene: TRBJ2-1; CDR3 length: 13; V gene: TRBV5-4; D gene: .; clone size: .
CDR3 DNA: TGTGCCAGCAGTGAACAGCCGGACACCTACGAGCAGTACTTC; CDR3 protein: CASSEQPDTYEQYF; J gene: TRBJ2-7; CDR3 length: 14; V gene: TRBV2; D gene: .; clone size: many
CDR3 DNA: TGTGCCAGCAGCTTATCTGGAGGAATTCAAGAAAAACTGTTTTTT; CDR3 protein: CASSLSGGIQEKLFF; J gene: TRBJ1-4; CDR3 length: 15; V gene: TRBV7-9; D gene: .; clone size: .
CDR3 DNA: TGTGCCAGCAGCCTGGGACAGGGTCGAATGAACACTGAAGCTTTCTTT; CDR3 protein: CASSLGQGRMNTEAFF; J gene: TRBJ1-1; CDR3 length: 16; V gene: TRBV14; D gene: TRBD1; clone size: .
CDR3 DNA: TGTGCCAGCACCCTAGGACTAGGCACCTACAATGAGCAGTACTTC; CDR3 protein: CASTLGLGTYNEQYF; J gene: TRBJ2-7; CDR3 length: 15; V gene: TRBV12-3/TRBV12-4; D gene: TRBD2; clone size: .
CDR3 DNA: TGCAGCGTCGTACGCGGTGGCTCCGGGCAGTACTTC; CDR3 protein: CSVVRGGSGQYF; J gene: TRBJ2-7; CDR3 length: 12; V gene: TRBV29-1; D gene: .; clone size: .
CDR3 DNA: TGTGCCAGCAGTAGCTGGACAGGGGTAGGATCACACCTCCACTTT; CDR3 protein: CASSSWTGVGSHLHF; J gene: TRBJ1-6; CDR3 length: 15; V gene: TRBV5-5; D gene: TRBD1; clone size: .
CDR3 DNA: TGTGCCAGCACCACCCAGAAGTTTAATTCACCCCTCCACTTT; CDR3 protein: CASTTQKFNSPLHF; J gene: TRBJ1-6; CDR3 length: 14; V gene: TRBV2; D gene: .; clone size: .
CDR3 DNA: TGCAGTGCTCTGGACAGCGCTTTGGCCAAAAACATTCAGTACTTC; CDR3 protein: CSALDSALAKNIQYF; J gene: TRBJ2-4; CDR3 length: 15; V gene: TRBV20-1; D gene: .; clone size: .
CDR3 DNA: TGTGCCAGCAGCCAAGAGGCGACATCTGGCTATGGCTACACCTTC; CDR3 protein: CASSQEATSGYGYTF; J gene: TRBJ1-2; CDR3 length: 15; V gene: TRBV14; D gene: .; clone size: .
CDR3 DNA: TGTGCCAGCAGTGAAAGAGGGCCGCGAGATACGCAGTATTTT; CDR3 protein: CASSERGPRDTQYF; J gene: TRBJ2-3; CDR3 length: 14; V gene: TRBV25-1; D gene: .; clone size: many
CDR3 DNA: TGCAGTGCCCCCGCCTCCGGTCGTGACTACAATGAGCAGTACTTC; CDR3 protein: CSAPASGRDYNEQYF; J gene: TRBJ2-7; CDR3 length: 15; V gene: TRBV20-1; D gene: .; clone size: .
CDR3 DNA: TGTGCCAGCTCACCGAGGGACAGGGGAGCAACTAATGAAAAACTGTTTTTT; CDR3 protein: CASSPRDRGATNEKLFF; J gene: TRBJ1-4; CDR3 length: 17; V gene: TRBV18; D gene: TRBD1; clone size: .
CDR3 DNA: TGCAGCGTGGCCTTAACAGGGTGGGATGAAAAACTGTTTTTT; CDR3 protein: CSVALTGWDEKLFF; J gene: TRBJ1-4; CDR3 length: 14; V gene: TRBV29-1; D gene: .; clone size: .
CDR3 DNA: TGTGCCAGCAGTTACTTCCGAGCAGATACGCAGTATTTT; CDR3 protein: CASSYFRADTQYF; J gene: TRBJ2-3; CDR3 length: 13; V gene: TRBV27; D gene: .; clone size: few
CDR3 DNA: TGCGCCAGCAGCCACAGGGGCTTCGGGGGGCGGGGTGACACTGAAGCTTTCTTT; CDR3 protein: CASSHRGFGGRGDTEAFF; J gene: TRBJ1-1; CDR3 length: 18; V gene: TRBV4-1; D gene: .; clone size: few
CDR3 DNA: TGTGCCGGCAGTACCTATGCCTCGGATACGCAGTATTTT; CDR3 protein: CAGSTYASDTQYF; J gene: TRBJ2-3; CDR3 length: 13; V gene: TRBV7-2; D gene: .; clone size: .
CDR3 DNA: TGTGCCAGCGGTGACTACAGCTCCTACAATGAGCAGTTCTTC; CDR3 protein: CASGDYSSYNEQFF; J gene: TRBJ2-1; CDR3 length: 14; V gene: TRBV12-3/TRBV12-4; D gene: .; clone size: few